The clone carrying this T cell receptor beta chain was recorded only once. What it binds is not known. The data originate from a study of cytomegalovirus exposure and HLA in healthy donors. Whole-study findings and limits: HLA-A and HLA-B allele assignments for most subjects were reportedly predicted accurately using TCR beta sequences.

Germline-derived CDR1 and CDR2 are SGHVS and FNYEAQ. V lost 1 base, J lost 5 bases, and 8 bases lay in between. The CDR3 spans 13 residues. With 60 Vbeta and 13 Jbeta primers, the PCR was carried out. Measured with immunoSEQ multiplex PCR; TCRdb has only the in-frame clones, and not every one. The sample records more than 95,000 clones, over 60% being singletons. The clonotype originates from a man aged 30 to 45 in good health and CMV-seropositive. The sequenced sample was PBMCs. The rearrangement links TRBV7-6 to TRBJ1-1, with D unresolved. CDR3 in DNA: TGTGCCAGCAGCTTAGAGTACGGGACTGAAGCTTTCTTT. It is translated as CASSLEYGTEAFF.